A selection of T cell receptor beta chains follows, all from one sample in a study of blood T cell repertoires in COVID-19. Method: immunoSEQ multiplex PCR; TCRdb's copy keeps in-frame clones and lacks some. The sample includes about 410,000 clones, approximately 90% of them seen just once. Sequences were obtained from peripheral blood. The receptors derive from a woman aged 40-49 years with COVID-19, enrolled during active disease. The CDR3 runs from the conserved cysteine through the conserved F or W. D genes are given only for firm matches. The listing skips clone size in some rows; elsewhere it reads once, few, many or a size class.

CDR3 length,J gene,clone size,D gene,V gene,CDR3 DNA,CDR3 protein
14,TRBJ1-1,NA,NA,TRBV5-6,TGTGCCAGCAGCTTAAGACGGGGAAACACTGAAGCTTTCTTT,CASSLRRGNTEAFF
13,TRBJ1-2,NA,NA,TRBV28,TGTGCCAGCAGCTTAGCGGGGGCGGGTGGCTACACCTTC,CASSLAGAGGYTF
13,TRBJ2-7,NA,TRBD2,TRBV29-1,TGCAGCGTTGGGGTTAGCGGGAGCTACGAGCAGTACTTC,CSVGVSGSYEQYF
13,TRBJ1-1,NA,NA,TRBV7-3,TGTGCCAGCGGAAAACAGGTGCGGACTGAAGCTTTCTTT,CASGKQVRTEAFF
14,TRBJ1-5,NA,NA,TRBV6-5,TGTGCCAGCAGGGTAACGGGCGGGATTCAGCCCCAGCATTTT,CASRVTGGIQPQHF
15,TRBJ2-7,NA,TRBD1,TRBV5-1,TGCGCCAGCAGCACGGGACAGAGGACCTCCTACGAGCAGTACTTC,CASSTGQRTSYEQYF
15,TRBJ1-1,NA,NA,TRBV5-5,TGTGCCAGCAGCTTTGACAGGATTGGGAGCACTGAAGCTTTCTTT,CASSFDRIGSTEAFF
15,TRBJ2-7,NA,TRBD1,TRBV30,TGTGCCTGGAGTGGGAGGGGACAGGTCCTTTACGAGCAGTACTTC,CAWSGRGQVLYEQYF
14,TRBJ1-6,NA,NA,TRBV6-5,TGTGCCAGCACCGGAGCGCCGGAAGGTTCACCCCTCCACTTT,CASTGAPEGSPLHF
14,TRBJ1-5,NA,NA,TRBV6-5,TGTGCCAGCAGTCCGACAGCTAGCAATCAGCCCCAGCATTTT,CASSPTASNQPQHF
14,TRBJ2-7,NA,NA,TRBV28,TGTGCCAGCATCCCCTTGGACAGCCCGGGGGAGCAGTACTTC,CASIPLDSPGEQYF
15,TRBJ2-1,NA,TRBD2,TRBV7-9,TGTGCCAGCAGCCCCCAGAGCGGGAGGCGGAATGAGCAGTTCTTC,CASSPQSGRRNEQFF
14,TRBJ2-3,NA,TRBD2,TRBV27,TGTGCCACCTCAAGCGGGGCGGGTACAAATACGCAGTATTTT,CATSSGAGTNTQYF
15,TRBJ2-7,few,TRBD2,TRBV6-2/TRBV6-3,TGTGCCAGCAGTTACGGCGGGGAGGGCTCCTACGAGCAGTACTTC,CASSYGGEGSYEQYF
17,TRBJ1-2,many,NA,TRBV11-2,TGTGCCAGCAGCTTAGAAGGGGCAGCCAATATTAACTATGGCTACACCTTC,CASSLEGAANINYGYTF
13,TRBJ2-5,NA,NA,TRBV3-1/TRBV3-2,TGTGCCAGCAGCGCCGGACTTCAAGAGACCCAGTACTTC,CASSAGLQETQYF
15,TRBJ2-7,NA,NA,TRBV28,TGTGCCAGCAGTCCTCGACAGGGGAGGGCCTACGAGCAGTACTTC,CASSPRQGRAYEQYF
16,TRBJ1-5,few,NA,TRBV27,TGTGCCAGCAGTTTCAGTGCGGGGAATAGCAATCAGCCCCAGCATTTT,CASSFSAGNSNQPQHF
15,TRBJ1-2,NA,NA,TRBV7-3,TGTGCCAGCAGCTTAGGGATAGGACAGAACTATGGCTACACCTTC,CASSLGIGQNYGYTF
15,TRBJ2-2,NA,TRBD2,TRBV10-3,TGTGCCATCAAAGGAGGACTAGCGGATACCGGGGAGCTGTTTTTT,CAIKGGLADTGELFF
14,TRBJ1-5,NA,TRBD1,TRBV28,TGTGCCAGCAGTCGACAGGGGGAGAATCAGCCCCAGCATTTT,CASSRQGENQPQHF
15,TRBJ1-4,NA,NA,TRBV5-4,TGTGCCAGCAGCCCTCGAAGGGAGGGAAATGAAAAACTGTTTTTT,CASSPRREGNEKLFF
16,TRBJ2-2,once,TRBD1,TRBV5-1,TGCGCCAGCAGCTCAGGACAGGGAACGAACACCGGGGAGCTGTTTTTT,CASSSGQGTNTGELFF
14,TRBJ1-1,NA,NA,TRBV19,TGTGCCAGTAGTATTCAGGGAGGGGGTGCTGAAGCTTTCTTT,CASSIQGGGAEAFF
18,TRBJ2-3,NA,NA,TRBV4-1,TGCGCCAGCAGCCAAGATCTCCCGGACACCCTCGTGAGAGATACGCAGTATTTT,CASSQDLPDTLVRDTQYF
16,TRBJ2-1,NA,TRBD2,TRBV5-5,TGTGCCAGCAGCTTGGCCCTAGCGGGATCCTACAATGAGCAGTTCTTC,CASSLALAGSYNEQFF
13,TRBJ2-5,NA,NA,TRBV10-3,TGTGCCATCAACCGACAGGGAGGAGAGACCCAGTACTTC,CAINRQGGETQYF
15,TRBJ1-1,NA,TRBD1,TRBV7-2,TGTGCCAGCAAAGGGACAGGGGTCGAGAACACTGAAGCTTTCTTT,CASKGTGVENTEAFF
13,TRBJ1-5,NA,NA,TRBV7-8,TGTGCCAGCAGCTCAGGGTACAATCAGCCCCAGCATTTT,CASSSGYNQPQHF
14,TRBJ2-7,NA,NA,TRBV19,TGTGCCAGTAGCACCGGGCTAGCGTTTTACGAGCAGTACTTC,CASSTGLAFYEQYF
17,TRBJ2-3,NA,TRBD2,TRBV28,TGTGCCAGCAGTTTGGGGGCTAGCGGGCAGCTCACAGATACGCAGTATTTT,CASSLGASGQLTDTQYF
16,TRBJ1-4,NA,NA,TRBV28,TGTGCCAGCAGAAGTACAGGGATTTGGGCTAATGAAAAACTGTTTTTT,CASRSTGIWANEKLFF
12,TRBJ2-7,NA,NA,TRBV18,TGTGCCAGCTCTGGGACTGGATACGAGCAGTACTTC,CASSGTGYEQYF
15,TRBJ1-6,few,TRBD1,TRBV28,TGTGCCAGCAGTTCGGGACAGGGGGCGAGTTCACCCCTCCACTTT,CASSSGQGASSPLHF
15,TRBJ1-2,NA,TRBD1,TRBV18,TGTGCCAGCTCCTATCGCGCGGACAGGGTAGATGGCTACACCTTC,CASSYRADRVDGYTF
11,TRBJ2-1,NA,NA,TRBV2,TGTGCCAGCTGGGCCAACAATGAGCAGTTCTTC,CASWANNEQFF
15,TRBJ2-5,NA,TRBD2,TRBV3-1/TRBV3-2,TGTGCCAGCAGCCAAGTACTAGCGCAAGTTACGGCCCAGTACTTC,CASSQVLAQVTAQYF
13,TRBJ1-2,NA,TRBD1,TRBV6-5,TGTGCCAGCGGAATACAGGGGGCCATCAACTACACCTTC,CASGIQGAINYTF
14,TRBJ1-1,NA,TRBD1,TRBV10-3,TGTGCCATCAGGGACAGGGGGCCTTACACTGAAGCTTTCTTT,CAIRDRGPYTEAFF
15,TRBJ1-4,NA,TRBD1,TRBV5-6,TGTGCCAGCAGCTTTCGGGGACAGTATAATGAAAAACTGTTTTTT,CASSFRGQYNEKLFF
15,TRBJ1-2,NA,NA,TRBV14,TGTGCCAGCAGCCAAGATGGGGGGGTCTTCTATGGCTACACCTTC,CASSQDGGVFYGYTF
15,TRBJ1-6,NA,TRBD1,TRBV19,TGTGCCAGTAGTATGTTCGGACAGGGTAATTCACCCCTCCACTTT,CASSMFGQGNSPLHF
15,TRBJ1-1,once,NA,TRBV14,TGTGCCAGCAGCCTGGGGGGGGCTGGTTGGACTGAAGCTTTCTTT,CASSLGGAGWTEAFF